The clone carrying this T cell receptor (beta chain) appeared many times. Its antigen remains unknown. The data derive from a study of CD8+CD57+ T cells in acquired aplastic anemia. Study-wide findings and caveats: Fewer than 30 shared CD8+ CDR3s appeared highly expressed within patients' immunodominant clones.

This CDR3 comprises 14 residues. Germline V gene data show CDR1 as SGHRS and CDR2 as YFSETQ. The ends were cut back, 0 bases at V and 9 bases at J, with 15 bases in the middle. Genomic DNA provided the template from which TCR beta VDJ and CDR3 profiles were obtained. TCRdb processed the reads anew with MiXCR; each CDR3 protein has one entry. The table records hundreds of thousands of distinct CDR3 sequences, 55% to 70% of them present only once. The receptor comes from a human donor in good health, serving as a control. The material sequenced was sorted CD4+, CD8+, or CD8+CD57+ T cells (not recorded which) from PBMCs. The J gene is TRBJ1-2, the V gene TRBV5-1; no clear D gene. The CDR3 is CASSLESSPQSYTF. Here the CDR3 DNA reads TGCGCCAGCAGCTTGGAATCCAGCCCCCAGAGCTACACCTTC.